This TCR beta chain is from a study of shared clonotypes between healthy human individuals. Whole-study context: Three plates each covered CD4 naive and memory; CD8 naive two, CD8 memory one. Overall study findings and caveats: Exclusively blood specimens were collected; tissue repertoires likely differ.

Participating donors were healthy, HIV-negative adults free of recent acute infections or vaccinations. There were only Caucasian adults among the donors, and all lived in Nashville, Tennessee. This clone was picked up one time. Its matching antigen is unknown. The assay was immunoSEQ multiplex PCR, and TCRdb's table has in-frame clones only and misses some. This table has approximately 2,000,000 clones, around 93% appearing once. This CDR3 has 13 amino acids. Germline lookup yields CDR1 WSHSY and CDR2 SAAADI. V dropped 6 bases and J dropped 4 bases, with 11 bases sitting between them. The clonotype was recovered from a man between 18 and 29 years old in good health. Some clones in this sample may be carry-over from other donors' samples. The rearrangement uses TRBV10-2 and TRBJ2-3; unclear D gene. Sequencing was carried out using naive CD4+ T cells from PBMCs. Subset: CD45RA+ positively selected. CDR3 sequence: CASSSLEPDTQYF. As DNA, the CDR3 is TGCGCCAGCAGCTCTTTAGAGCCAGATACGCAGTATTTT.